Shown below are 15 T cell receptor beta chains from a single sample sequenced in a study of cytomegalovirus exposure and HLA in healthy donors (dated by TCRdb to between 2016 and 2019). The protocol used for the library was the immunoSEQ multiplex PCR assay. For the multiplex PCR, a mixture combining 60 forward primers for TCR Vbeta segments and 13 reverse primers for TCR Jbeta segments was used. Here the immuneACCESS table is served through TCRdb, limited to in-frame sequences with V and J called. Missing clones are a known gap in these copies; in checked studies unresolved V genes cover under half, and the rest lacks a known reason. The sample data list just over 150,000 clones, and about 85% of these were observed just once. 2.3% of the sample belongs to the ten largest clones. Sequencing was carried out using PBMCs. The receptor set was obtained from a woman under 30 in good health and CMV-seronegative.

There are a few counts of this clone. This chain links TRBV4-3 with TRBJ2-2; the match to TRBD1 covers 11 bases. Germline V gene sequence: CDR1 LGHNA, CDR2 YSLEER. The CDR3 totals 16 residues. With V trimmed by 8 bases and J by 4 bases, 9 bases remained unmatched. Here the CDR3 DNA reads TGCGCCAGCTCCTCAGGGACAGGGGGTCCCACCGGGGAGCTGTTTTTT. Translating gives CASSSGTGGPTGELFF.

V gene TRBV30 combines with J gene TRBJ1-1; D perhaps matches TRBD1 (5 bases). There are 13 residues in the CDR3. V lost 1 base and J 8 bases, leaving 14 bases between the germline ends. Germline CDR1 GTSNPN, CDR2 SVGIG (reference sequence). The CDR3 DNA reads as TGTGCCTGGAGTGCAACCTGGGGGGGAGAAGCTTTCTTT. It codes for CAWSATWGGEAFF.

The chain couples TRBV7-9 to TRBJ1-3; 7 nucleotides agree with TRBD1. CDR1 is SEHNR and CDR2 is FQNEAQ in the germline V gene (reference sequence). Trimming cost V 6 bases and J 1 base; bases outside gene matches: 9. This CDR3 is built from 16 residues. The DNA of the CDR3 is TGTGCCAGCAGTCGACTACCGACAGGGTCTGGAAACACCATATATTTT. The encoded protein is CASSRLPTGSGNTIYF.

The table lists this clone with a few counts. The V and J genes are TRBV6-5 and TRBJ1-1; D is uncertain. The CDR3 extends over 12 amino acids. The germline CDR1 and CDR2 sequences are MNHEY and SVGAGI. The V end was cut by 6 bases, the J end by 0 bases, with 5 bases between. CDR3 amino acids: CASSRLNTEAFF. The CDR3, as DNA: TGTGCCAGCAGCAGGTTGAACACTGAAGCTTTCTTT.

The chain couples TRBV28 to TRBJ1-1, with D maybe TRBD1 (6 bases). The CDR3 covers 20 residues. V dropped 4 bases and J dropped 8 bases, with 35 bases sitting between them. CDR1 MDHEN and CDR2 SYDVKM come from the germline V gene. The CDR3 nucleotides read TGTGCCAGCAGTTCCCCCGGAGGAGGGGAGGGGGTTGAAGCCTCTACCGAAGCTTTCTTT. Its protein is CASSSPGGGEGVEASTEAFF.

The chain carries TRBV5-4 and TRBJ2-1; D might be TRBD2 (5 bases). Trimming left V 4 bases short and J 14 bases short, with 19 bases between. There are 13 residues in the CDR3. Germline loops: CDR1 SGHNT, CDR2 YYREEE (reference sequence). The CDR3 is CASSLPGREIKFF. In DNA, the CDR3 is TGTGCCAGCAGCCTGCCCGGCCGGGAAATTAAGTTCTTC.

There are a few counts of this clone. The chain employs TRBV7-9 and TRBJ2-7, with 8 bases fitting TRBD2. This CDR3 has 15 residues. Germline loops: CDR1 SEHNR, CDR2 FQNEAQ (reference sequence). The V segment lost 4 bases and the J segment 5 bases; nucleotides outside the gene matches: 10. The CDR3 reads CASSSQAGASHEQYF. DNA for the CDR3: TGTGCCAGCAGCTCCCAAGCGGGAGCTTCCCACGAGCAGTACTTC.

The CDR3 here is CASSLLAASYNEQFF. DNA of the CDR3: TGTGCCAGCAGCCTACTAGCGGCCTCCTACAATGAGCAGTTCTTC. The rearrangement joins TRBV7-2 to TRBJ2-1; 8 bases line up with TRBD2. Unmatched junction bases numbered 3, after V lost 5 bases and J lost 0 bases. This CDR3 comprises 15 residues. CDR1 is SGHTA and CDR2 is FQGNSA in the germline V gene.

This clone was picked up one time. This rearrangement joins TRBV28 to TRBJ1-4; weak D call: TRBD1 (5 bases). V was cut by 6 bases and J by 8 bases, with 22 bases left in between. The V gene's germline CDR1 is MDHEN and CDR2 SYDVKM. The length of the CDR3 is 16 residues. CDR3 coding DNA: TGTGCCAGCAGCCGGTTGGGGCCGGTTCGGTACGAAAAACTGTTTTTT. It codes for CASSRLGPVRYEKLFF.

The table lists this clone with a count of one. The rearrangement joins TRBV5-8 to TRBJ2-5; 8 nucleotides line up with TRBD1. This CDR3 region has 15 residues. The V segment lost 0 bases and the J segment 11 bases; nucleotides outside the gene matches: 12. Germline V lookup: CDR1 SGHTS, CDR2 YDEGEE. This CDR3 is CASSLATGGPFEQYF. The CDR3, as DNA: TGTGCCAGCAGCTTGGCCACAGGGGGTCCCTTTGAGCAGTACTTC.

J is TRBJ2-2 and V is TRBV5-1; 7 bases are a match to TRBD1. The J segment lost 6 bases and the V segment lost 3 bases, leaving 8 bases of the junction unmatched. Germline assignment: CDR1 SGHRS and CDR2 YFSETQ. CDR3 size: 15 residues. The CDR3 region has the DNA TGCGCCAGCAGCTCCCCTGAGGGGGCGGCCGGGGAGCTGTTTTTT. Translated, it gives CASSSPEGAAGELFF.

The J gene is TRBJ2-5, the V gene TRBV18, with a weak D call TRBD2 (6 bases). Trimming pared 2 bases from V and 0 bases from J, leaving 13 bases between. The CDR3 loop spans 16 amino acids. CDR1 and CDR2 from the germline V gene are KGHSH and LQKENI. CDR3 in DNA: TGTGCCAGCTCACCAGTTAGCGGTGGGTACCAAGAGACCCAGTACTTC. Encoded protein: CASSPVSGGYQETQYF.

The CDR3 region is CASSRPLAGEFAGELFF. The CDR3 bases are TGTGCCAGTAGTAGACCGCTAGCGGGAGAATTTGCCGGGGAGCTGTTTTTT. The chain joins TRBV19 to TRBJ2-2; 10 nucleotides agree with TRBD2. From germline, CDR1 is LNHDA and CDR2 SQIVND (reference sequence). V lost 4 bases and J lost 6; bases outside the gene matches: 11. This CDR3 is built from 17 residues.

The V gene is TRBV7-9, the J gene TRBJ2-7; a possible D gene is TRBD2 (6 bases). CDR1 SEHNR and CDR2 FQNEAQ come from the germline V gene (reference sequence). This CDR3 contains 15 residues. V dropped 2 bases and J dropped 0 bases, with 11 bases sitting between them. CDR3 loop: CASSLILGGSYEQYF. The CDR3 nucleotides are TGTGCCAGCAGCTTAATTCTCGGGGGCTCCTACGAGCAGTACTTC.

This chain's CDR3 is CASSSPGQGAGGYTF. The CDR3 DNA reads TGTGCCAGCAGTTCCCCGGGACAGGGGGCGGGTGGCTACACCTTC. The chain uses TRBV28 and TRBJ1-2; 12 bases fit TRBD1. Trimming cost V 4 bases and J 7 bases; bases outside gene matches: 7. In germline, CDR1 is MDHEN, CDR2 SYDVKM. This CDR3 has 15 residues.